Listed below are T cell receptor beta chains from one sample, sequenced in a study of Ad26.COV2.S vaccination and SARS-CoV-2 variants. Profiling relied on immunoSEQ multiplex PCR, and the TCRdb table lists in-frame clones only, not all of them. The data show roughly 400,000 clones, 92% seen once. The source material was peripheral blood, sampled in a trial of Ad26.COV2.S vaccine versus placebo. The receptors derive from a person between 18 and 60 years old who received the Ad26.COV2.S COVID-19 vaccine or a placebo. CDR3s include the opening cysteine and the closing phenylalanine or tryptophan.

TRBV6-6 CASSQVAGNYNEQFF
TRBV28 CASSLLRTAYNSPLHF
TRBV28 CASSLGDSPYEQYF
TRBV5-8 CASSLLRGGDTQYF
TRBV27 CASSFLGGEAFF
TRBV5-4 CASSWGRVAGSSTDTQYF
TRBV29-1 CSDSPRSAGKGGYTF
TRBV11-2 CASSLDSSYEQYF
TRBV5-4 CASSSRQSTWETQYF
TRBV7-8 CASSYLNSGANVLTF
TRBV15 CATSGWAPGGYGYTF
TRBV18 CASFRTGRNTEAFF
TRBV6-1 CASSEWGNEQFF
TRBV5-8 CASSADTGELFF
TRBV27 CASSPVGTYEQYF